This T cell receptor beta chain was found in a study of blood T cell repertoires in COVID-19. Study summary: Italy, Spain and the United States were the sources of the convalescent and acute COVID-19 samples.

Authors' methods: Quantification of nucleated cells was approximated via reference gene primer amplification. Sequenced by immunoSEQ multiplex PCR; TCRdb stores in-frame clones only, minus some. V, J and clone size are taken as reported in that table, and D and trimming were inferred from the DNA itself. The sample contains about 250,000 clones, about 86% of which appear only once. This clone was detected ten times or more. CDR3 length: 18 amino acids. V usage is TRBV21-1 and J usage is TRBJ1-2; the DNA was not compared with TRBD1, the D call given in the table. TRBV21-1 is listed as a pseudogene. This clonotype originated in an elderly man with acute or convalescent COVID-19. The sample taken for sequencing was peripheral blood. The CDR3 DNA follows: TGTGCCAGCAGCCTAACCACCCTCCGGACAGGCCCCTACTATGGCTACACCTTC. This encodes CASSLTTLRTGPYYGYTF.